Listed here are 5 T cell receptor beta chains from one sample, sequenced in a study of blood T cells in healthy people across ages. Next came a second PCR, run for about 6 to 11 cycles, which used a sample-barcoded 5' primer along with a J-beta primer mix. A single record per CDR3 protein comes from TCRdb applying MiXCR to the 5' RACE reads. The sample carries about a million distinct CDR3 sequences, just over 50% recorded once. Material for sequencing was blood. The origin of the receptors is a woman aged 55-70 years in good health.

V usage is TRBV7-9 and J usage is TRBJ1-1; TRBD1 might be the D (5 bases). The ends were cut back, 3 bases at V and 2 bases at J, with 7 bases in the middle. This CDR3 has 13 residues. CDR1 and CDR2 (germline): SEHNR, FQNEAQ (reference sequence). This CDR3 reads CASSLGDNTEAFF. As DNA, the CDR3 is TGTGCCAGCAGCTTGGGGGACAACACTGAAGCTTTCTTT.

The chain joins TRBV6-2 or TRBV6-3 to TRBJ2-7; D might be TRBD1 (5 bases). V lost 2 bases to trimming and J lost 0 bases, with 11 bases between them. The CDR3 sequence is 15 residues long. In germline, CDR1 is MNHEY, CDR2 SVGEGT. CDR3 sequence: CASSYQTVSSYEQYF. DNA for the CDR3: TGTGCCAGCAGTTACCAGACAGTCAGCTCCTACGAGCAGTACTTC.

This clonotype has more than one count but fewer than ten. CDR3 protein: CASSQSLAGREQYF. The DNA for the CDR3 is TGTGCCAGCAGCCAGTCACTAGCGGGTAGGGAGCAGTACTTC. The chain recombines TRBV16 with TRBJ2-7; 9 bases fit TRBD2. Germline loops: CDR1 KGHSY, CDR2 FQNENV. CDR3 size: 14 residues. Trimming cost V 3 bases and J 7 bases; bases outside gene matches: 7.

V gene TRBV4-3 combines with J gene TRBJ2-6; 8 nucleotides line up with TRBD2. The CDR3 sequence is 18 residues long. Germline V lookup: CDR1 LGHNA, CDR2 YSLEER. With 2 bases clipped from V and 3 bases from J, the junction kept 9 bases outside the gene matches. CDR3 in amino acids: CASSQRAGESFGANVLTF. CDR3 DNA: TGCGCCAGCAGCCAACGAGCGGGGGAAAGCTTTGGGGCCAACGTCCTGACTTTC.

The J gene is TRBJ2-1, the V gene TRBV7-2, with 12 bases identical to TRBD2. CDR3 length: 19 amino acids. The junction had 18 bases not matched to a gene; V was cut back by 5 bases and J by 7 bases. Looked up from germline, CDR1 is SGHTA and CDR2 is FQGNSA. The CDR3 DNA is TGTGCCAGCAGCCCACAGGGGATTGGACTAGCGGGAACGGTAAATGAGCAGTTCTTC. This translates into CASSPQGIGLAGTVNEQFF.